The 27 T cell receptor beta chains below come from one sample, sequenced in a study of blood T cell repertoires in COVID-19. The repertoire was sequenced with immunoSEQ multiplex PCR; TCRdb's copy has only in-frame clones and lacks some. The sample records fewer than 350,000 clones, 85% being singletons. The source material was PBMCs or T cells enriched from blood (not recorded which). These receptor sequences come from a woman between 25 and 40 years old who had been exposed to COVID-19.

Only one count was recorded for this clone. The chain couples TRBV19 to TRBJ1-5; TRBD1 is a possible D gene (5 bases). The CDR3 totals 12 residues. CDR1 and CDR2 (germline): LNHDA, SQIVND (reference sequence). Trimming cost V 10 bases and J 10 bases, with 17 bases left between them. The CDR3 DNA reads TGTGCCACCGCCGGGGGGGTAGGACCCCAGCATTTT. It specifies CATAGGVGPQHF.

This clone was found a few times. The V and J genes are TRBV19 and TRBJ1-1; a possible D gene is TRBD1 (6 bases). The germline gives CDR1 LNHDA, CDR2 SQIVND (reference sequence). This CDR3 is built from 15 residues. V lost 6 bases to trimming and J lost 6 bases, with 20 bases between them. DNA of the CDR3: TGTGCCAGTAGCCCGAAGTGGGGGGGCGCGTCTGAAGCTTTCTTT. Encoded protein: CASSPKWGGASEAFF.

The chain has TRBV5-1 and TRBJ1-4; TRBD1 matches 9 bases. The CDR3 is 15 amino acids. Looked up from germline, CDR1 is SGHRS and CDR2 is YFSETQ. The V segment lost 0 bases and the J segment 6 bases; nucleotides outside the gene matches: 3. CDR3 in DNA: TGCGCCAGCAGCTTGGAAGGGACAGGGTATGAAAAACTGTTTTTT. Protein sequence: CASSLEGTGYEKLFF.

The chain combines TRBV5-5 with TRBJ1-1; D is possibly TRBD1 (6 bases). Trimming removed 2 bases from V and 4 bases from J, with 15 bases in between. The CDR3 totals 15 residues. CDR1 and CDR2 (germline): SGHKS, YYEKEE (reference sequence). The CDR3 loop is CASSFGGGAVTEAFF. DNA for the CDR3: TGTGCCAGCAGCTTCGGTGGGGGCGCGGTCACTGAAGCTTTCTTT.

CDR3 residues: CASSLGQDNSPLHF. CDR3 in DNA: TGTGCCAGCAGCTTGGGACAGGATAATTCACCCCTCCACTTT. The chain uses TRBV7-3 and TRBJ1-6, with 8 bases fitting TRBD1. CDR3 length equals 14 residues. Germline V gene data show CDR1 as SGHTA and CDR2 as FQGTGA. J gave up 5 bases and V 3 bases, and 0 bases lay outside the gene matches.

V and J are TRBV10-2 and TRBJ1-3, with D perhaps TRBD1 (6 bases). Trimming took 10 bases from V and 6 from J, leaving 16 bases between them. CDR1 is WSHSY and CDR2 is SAAADI in the germline V gene. The CDR3 has 13 residues. This CDR3 is CATEGVFENTIYF. The CDR3 DNA reads as TGCGCCACAGAGGGGGTTTTCGAAAACACCATATATTTT.

In its sample, this clone was seen many times. The rearrangement links TRBV10-2 to TRBJ1-5, with TRBD1 as a possible D gene (6 bases). The CDR3 is 12 residues long. Germline lookup yields CDR1 WSHSY and CDR2 SAAADI. The CDR3 DNA reads as TGCGCGGGGGGGGCAGAGGCTCAGCCCCAGCATTTT. This gives the protein CAGGAEAQPQHF.

V is TRBV14 and J is TRBJ2-6; D not certain. This CDR3 spans 15 amino acids. Germline V gene lookup returns CDR1 SGHDN and CDR2 FVKESK. V shed 0 bases and J shed 0 bases, with 3 bases lying between them. The CDR3 here is CASSQDYSGANVLTF. CDR3 bases: TGTGCCAGCAGCCAAGACTACTCTGGGGCCAACGTCCTGACTTTC.

The chain is built from TRBV6-2 or TRBV6-3 and TRBJ2-1; 7 nucleotides align to TRBD2. The CDR3 has 15 residues. Looked up from germline, CDR1 is MNHEY and CDR2 is SVGEGT. After removal of 0 bases from V and 13 bases from J, the junction contained 12 bases not matched to a gene. The CDR3 DNA follows: TGTGCCAGCAGTTACTCGATGGATAGCGGGCCAGCCCAGTTCTTC. This encodes CASSYSMDSGPAQFF.

This clone was detected once. V is TRBV18 and J is TRBJ2-7, with 8 bases that match TRBD1. CDR1 is KGHSH, CDR2 LQKENI, per germline. This CDR3 spans 14 amino acids. V was pared by 6 bases and J by 2 bases, with 6 bases of the junction left unmatched. As DNA, the CDR3 is TGTGCCAGCTCCCCGGGACAGGAACCCTACGAGCAGTACTTC. Residues: CASSPGQEPYEQYF.

The chain has TRBV7-2 and TRBJ2-2, with D possibly matching TRBD1 (6 bases). This CDR3 comprises 15 residues. The germline V gene has CDR1 SGHTA and CDR2 FQGNSA. Trimming shortened V by 3 bases and J by 5 bases, and 13 bases separated the two germline ends. CDR3 bases: TGTGCCAGCAGCTTTGGGGGCTCGGGGACCGGGGAGCTGTTTTTT. Protein sequence: CASSFGGSGTGELFF.

This chain uses TRBV7-3 with TRBJ1-1; 7 bases align to TRBD1. J gave up 4 bases and V 5 bases, and 4 bases lay outside the gene matches. CDR3 size: 13 residues. CDR1 and CDR2 (germline): SGHTA, FQGTGA. The CDR3 spells CASSDRDSTEAFF. CDR3 sequence (DNA): TGTGCCAGCAGCGACAGGGATAGCACTGAAGCTTTCTTT.

The V gene is TRBV7-2, the J gene TRBJ2-7; 10 bases agree with TRBD2. Germline V gives CDR1 SGHTA, CDR2 FQGNSA. With V trimmed by 6 bases and J by 4 bases, 9 bases remained unmatched. CDR3 size: 15 residues. The CDR3 DNA follows: TGTGCCAGCAGTTTGAATAGCGGGGGGACATACGAGCAGTACTTC. Residues: CASSLNSGGTYEQYF.

The chain employs TRBV19 and TRBJ2-2, with 7 bases that match TRBD1. Trimming at V came to 7 bases and at J to 5 bases, leaving 7 bases not matched to a gene. Germline V gives CDR1 LNHDA, CDR2 SQIVND (reference sequence). The CDR3 consists of 14 residues. For the CDR3, the DNA is TGTGCCAGTACTACAGGGGTTTGGACCGGGGAGCTGTTTTTT. Its translation: CASTTGVWTGELFF.

The rearrangement joins TRBV13 to TRBJ2-7; weak D call: TRBD1 (6 bases). Deletions cut 5 bases from V and 4 bases from J, with 9 bases between. The germline V gene encodes CDR1 PRHDT and CDR2 FYEKMQ (reference sequence). The CDR3 runs to 12 residues. CDR3 sequence (DNA): TGTGCCAGCAGCACGACAGGATACGAGCAGTACTTC. Residues: CASSTTGYEQYF. The entire variable domain, with the rest obtained from reference TRBV13 and TRBJ2-7, is as follows: AAGVIQSPRHLIKEKRETATLKCYPIPRHDTVYWYQQGPGQDPQFLISFYEKMQSDKGSIPDRFSAQQFSDYHSELNMSSLELGDSALYFCASSTTGYEQYFGPGTRLTVT.

The V gene is TRBV28, the J gene TRBJ1-1; the D gene is possibly TRBD1 (5 bases). CDR1 MDHEN and CDR2 SYDVKM come from the germline V gene. This CDR3 comprises 14 residues. Deletions cut 3 bases from V and 5 bases from J, with 13 bases between. The CDR3 sequence is CASSLEGAPTEAFF. The DNA of the CDR3 is TGTGCCAGCAGTTTGGAAGGGGCGCCGACTGAAGCTTTCTTT.

CDR3 DNA sequence: TGCGCCAGCAGCACGGGACAGGAGTCCTATGGCTACACCTTC. It yields the protein CASSTGQESYGYTF. The chain joins TRBV5-1 to TRBJ1-2; TRBD1 matches 8 bases. The CDR3 totals 14 residues. Germline V gene lookup returns CDR1 SGHRS and CDR2 YFSETQ. Trimming took 4 bases from V and 4 from J; bases not matched to a gene: 6.

This chain connects TRBV7-3 to TRBJ1-1; 7 bases match TRBD1. Per the germline V gene, CDR1 is SGHTA and CDR2 is FQGTGA. Trimming took 4 bases from V and 0 from J; bases not matched to a gene: 11. This CDR3 is built from 17 residues. CDR3 coding DNA: TGTGCCAGCAGCTCTACTACAGGGGTTTCCATGAACACTGAAGCTTTCTTT. Translated, it gives CASSSTTGVSMNTEAFF.

The chain combines TRBV7-6 with TRBJ2-3; 7 bases fit TRBD1. Germline CDR1 SGHVS, CDR2 FNYEAQ. The CDR3 is 14 residues long. V shed 5 bases, J shed 10 bases, and the junction held 12 bases outside the gene matches. The CDR3 spells CASSAGGLSLAQYF. CDR3 in DNA: TGTGCCAGCAGCGCAGGGGGTCTTTCATTGGCGCAGTATTTT. Full variable domain (rest looked up from reference TRBV7-6 and TRBJ2-3): GAGVSQSPRYKVTKRGQDVALRCDPISGHVSLYWYRQALGQGPEFLTYFNYEAQQDKSGLPNDRFSAERPEGSISTLTIQRTEQRDSAMYRCASSAGGLSLAQYFGPGTRLTVL.

The chain employs TRBV5-8 and TRBJ2-5, with TRBD1 as a possible D gene (6 bases). The CDR3 is made up of 14 amino acids. Trimming took off 2 bases at V and 5 bases at J, with 13 bases between the two ends. Germline-derived CDR1 and CDR2 are SGHTS and YDEGEE. The CDR3, as DNA: TGTGCCAGCAGCTTAGTTCAGGGGCGGGAGACCCAGTACTTC. It yields the protein CASSLVQGRETQYF.

V gene TRBV2 combines with J gene TRBJ1-5; D not certain. The ends were cut back, 6 bases at V and 7 bases at J, with 13 bases in the middle. Germline V gene data show CDR1 as SNHLY and CDR2 as FYNNEI. The CDR3 sequence is 13 residues long. The CDR3 DNA follows: TGTGCCAGCAGGGTGGAAGCGGGCCAGCCCCAGCATTTT. This sequence encodes CASRVEAGQPQHF.

The chain employs TRBV6-1 and TRBJ2-3, with D perhaps matching TRBD1 (6 bases). CDR1 and CDR2 (germline): MNHNS, SASEGT. The CDR3 has 15 amino acids. V dropped 1 base and J dropped 3 bases, with 11 bases sitting between them. CDR3 sequence reads: CASSEVQGLTDTQYF. The CDR3 coding sequence is TGTGCCAGCAGTGAAGTCCAGGGGTTGACAGATACGCAGTATTTT.

The chain links TRBV6-5 to TRBJ2-1; 7 nucleotides align to TRBD2. Trimming cost V 7 bases and J 0 bases; bases outside gene matches: 6. CDR1 is MNHEY, CDR2 SVGAGI, per germline. The CDR3 covers 15 residues. The CDR3 is CASKGGGSSYNEQFF. Written as DNA, the CDR3 is TGTGCCAGCAAGGGCGGGGGTAGCTCCTACAATGAGCAGTTCTTC.

This clone appeared a single time. The chain carries TRBV3-1 (or the pseudogene TRBV3-2) and TRBJ2-7; 8 bases align to TRBD2. V lost 7 bases and J lost 5; bases outside the gene matches: 7. The CDR3 spans 13 residues. Per the germline V gene, CDR1 is LGHDT and CDR2 is YNNKEL (reference sequence). CDR3 region: CASKNGGANEQYF. DNA for the CDR3: TGTGCCAGCAAGAACGGGGGGGCAAACGAGCAGTACTTC.

The chain links TRBV2 to TRBJ2-1; tentative D call: TRBD2 (6 bases). V was cut by 3 bases and J by 4 bases, with 13 bases left in between. This CDR3 is built from 15 residues. Germline assignment: CDR1 SNHLY and CDR2 FYNNEI. The CDR3 here is CASSEQGGEYNEQFF. In DNA, the CDR3 is TGTGCCAGCAGTGAGCAGGGCGGGGAATACAATGAGCAGTTCTTC. The entire variable domain, with the rest obtained from reference TRBV2 and TRBJ2-1, is as follows: EPEVTQTPSHQVTQMGQEVILRCVPISNHLYFYWYRQILGQKVEFLVSFYNNEISEKSEIFDDQFSVERPDGSNFTLKIRSTKLEDSAMYFCASSEQGGEYNEQFFGPGTRLTVL.

The CDR3 loop is CASSIDPGQGGYEQYF. DNA of the CDR3: TGTGCCAGTAGTATAGATCCGGGACAGGGCGGCTACGAGCAGTACTTC. The chain employs TRBV19 and TRBJ2-7, with TRBD1 matching over 9 bases. This CDR3 has 16 amino acids. Per germline, CDR1 LNHDA and CDR2 SQIVND (reference sequence). Trimming at V came to 0 bases and at J to 3 bases, leaving 6 bases not matched to a gene. Looking up the rest from reference TRBV19 and TRBJ2-7 gives the full variable domain: DGGITQSPKYLFRKEGQNVTLSCEQNLNHDAMYWYRQDPGQGLRLIYYSQIVNDFQKGDIAEGYSVSREKKESFPLTVTSAQKNPTAFYLCASSIDPGQGGYEQYFGPGTRLTVT.

The V and J genes are TRBV9 and TRBJ2-5, with 9 bases that match TRBD1. With V trimmed by 4 bases and J by 4 bases, 14 bases remained unmatched. Looked up from germline, CDR1 is SGDLS and CDR2 is YYNGEE. This CDR3 comprises 17 residues. CDR3 nucleotide sequence: TGTGCCAGCAGCCCTCAGAGGGAGGGGACAGGGAGAGAGACCCAGTACTTC. As protein: CASSPQREGTGRETQYF.